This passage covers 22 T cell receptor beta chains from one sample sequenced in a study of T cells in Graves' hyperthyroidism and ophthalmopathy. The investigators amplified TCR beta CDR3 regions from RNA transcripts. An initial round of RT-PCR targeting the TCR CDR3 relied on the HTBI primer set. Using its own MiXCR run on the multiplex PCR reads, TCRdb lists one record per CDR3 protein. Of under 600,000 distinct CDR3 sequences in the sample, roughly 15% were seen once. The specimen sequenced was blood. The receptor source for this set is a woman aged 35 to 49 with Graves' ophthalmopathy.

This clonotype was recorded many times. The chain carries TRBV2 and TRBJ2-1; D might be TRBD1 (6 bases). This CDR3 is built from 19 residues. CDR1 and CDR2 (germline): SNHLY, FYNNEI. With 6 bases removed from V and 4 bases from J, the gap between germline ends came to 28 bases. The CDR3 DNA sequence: TGTGCCAGCAGAGAAACCGGGACAAGGCTTAAGGTCGGGTACAATGAGCAGTTCTTC. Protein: CASRETGTRLKVGYNEQFF.

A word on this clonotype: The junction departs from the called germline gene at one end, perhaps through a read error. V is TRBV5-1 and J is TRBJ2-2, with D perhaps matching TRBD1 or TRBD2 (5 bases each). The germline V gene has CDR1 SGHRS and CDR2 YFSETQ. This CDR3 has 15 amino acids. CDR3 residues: CASSSTGANTGKLFF. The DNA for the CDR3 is TGCGCCAGCAGCTCCACCGGGGCTAACACCGGGAAGCTGTTTTTT. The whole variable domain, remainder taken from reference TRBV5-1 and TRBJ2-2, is KAGVTQTPRYLIKTRGQQVTLSCSPISGHRSVSWYQQTPGQGLQFLFEYFSETQRNKGNFPGRFSGRQFSNSRSEMNVSTLELGDSALYLCASSSTGANTGKLFFGEGSRLTVL.

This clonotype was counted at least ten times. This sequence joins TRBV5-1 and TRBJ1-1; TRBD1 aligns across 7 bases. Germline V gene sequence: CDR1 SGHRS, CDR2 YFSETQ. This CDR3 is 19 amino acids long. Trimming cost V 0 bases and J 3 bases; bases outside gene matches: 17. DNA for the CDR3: TGCGCCAGCAGCTTGGTGGTCACGGGACAGCCGTCAAGATACACTGAAGCTTTCTTT. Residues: CASSLVVTGQPSRYTEAFF.

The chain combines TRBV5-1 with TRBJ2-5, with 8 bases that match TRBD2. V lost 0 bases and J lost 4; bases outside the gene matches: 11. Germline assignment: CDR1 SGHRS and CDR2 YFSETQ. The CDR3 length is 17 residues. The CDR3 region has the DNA TGCGCCAGCAGCTTGGAAGGTCAAGCGGGGGCCTCAGAGACCCAGTACTTC. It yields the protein CASSLEGQAGASETQYF.

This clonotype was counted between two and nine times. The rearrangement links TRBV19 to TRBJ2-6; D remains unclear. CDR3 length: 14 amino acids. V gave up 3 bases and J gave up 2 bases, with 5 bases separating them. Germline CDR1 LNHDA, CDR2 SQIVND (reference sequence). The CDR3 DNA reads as TGTGCCAGTAGTATCTCGGCTGGGGCCAACGTCCTGACTTTC. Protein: CASSISAGANVLTF.

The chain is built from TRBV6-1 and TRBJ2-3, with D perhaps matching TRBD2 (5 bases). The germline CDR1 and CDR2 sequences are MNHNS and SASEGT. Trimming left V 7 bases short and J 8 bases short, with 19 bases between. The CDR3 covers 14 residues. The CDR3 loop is CASKLLFTRITQYF. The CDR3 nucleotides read TGTGCCAGCAAACTACTCTTTACTAGGATTACGCAGTATTTT.

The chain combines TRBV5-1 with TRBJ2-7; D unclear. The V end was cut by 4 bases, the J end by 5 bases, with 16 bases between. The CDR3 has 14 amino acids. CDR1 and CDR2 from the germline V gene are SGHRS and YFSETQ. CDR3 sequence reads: CASSQGEGRDEQYF. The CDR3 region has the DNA TGCGCCAGCAGCCAAGGTGAAGGGCGAGACGAGCAGTACTTC. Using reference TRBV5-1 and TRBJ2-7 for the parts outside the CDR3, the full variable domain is KAGVTQTPRYLIKTRGQQVTLSCSPISGHRSVSWYQQTPGQGLQFLFEYFSETQRNKGNFPGRFSGRQFSNSRSEMNVSTLELGDSALYLCASSQGEGRDEQYFGPGTRLTVT.

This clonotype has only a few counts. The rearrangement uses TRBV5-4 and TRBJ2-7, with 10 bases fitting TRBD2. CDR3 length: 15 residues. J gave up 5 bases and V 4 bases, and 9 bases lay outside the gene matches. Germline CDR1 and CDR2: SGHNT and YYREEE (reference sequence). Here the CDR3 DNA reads TGTGCCAGCAGCAAGCTAGCGGGAGAGTGGAACGAGCAGTACTTC. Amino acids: CASSKLAGEWNEQYF.

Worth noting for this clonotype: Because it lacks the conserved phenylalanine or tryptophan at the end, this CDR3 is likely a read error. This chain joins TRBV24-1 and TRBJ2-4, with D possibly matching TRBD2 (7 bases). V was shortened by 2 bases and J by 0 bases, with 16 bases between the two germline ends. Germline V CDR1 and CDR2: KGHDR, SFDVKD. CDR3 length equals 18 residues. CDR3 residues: CATSDSRGATLAKNIQYS. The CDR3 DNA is TGTGCCACCAGTGATTCCCGGGGGGCCACTTTAGCCAAAAACATTCAGTACTCC.

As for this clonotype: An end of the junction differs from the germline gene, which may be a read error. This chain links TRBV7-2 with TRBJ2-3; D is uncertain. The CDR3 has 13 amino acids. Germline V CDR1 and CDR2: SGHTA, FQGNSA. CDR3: CASSHGNTDMQYF. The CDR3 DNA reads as TGTGCCAGCAGCCACGGCAACACAGATATGCAGTATTTT. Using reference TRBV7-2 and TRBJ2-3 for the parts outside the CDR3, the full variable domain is GAGVSQSPSNKVTEKGKDVELRCDPISGHTALYWYRQSLGQGLEFLIYFQGNSAPDKSGLPSDRFSAERTGGSVSTLTIQRTQQEDSAVYLCASSHGNTDMQYFGPGTRLTVL.

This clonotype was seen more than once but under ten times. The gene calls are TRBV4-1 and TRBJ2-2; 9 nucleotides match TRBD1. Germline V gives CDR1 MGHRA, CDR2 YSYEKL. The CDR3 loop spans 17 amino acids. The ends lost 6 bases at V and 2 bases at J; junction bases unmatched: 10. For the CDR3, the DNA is TGCGCCAGCAGGCCGGGACAGGGAGCGATAAACACCGGGGAGCTGTTTTTT. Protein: CASRPGQGAINTGELFF.

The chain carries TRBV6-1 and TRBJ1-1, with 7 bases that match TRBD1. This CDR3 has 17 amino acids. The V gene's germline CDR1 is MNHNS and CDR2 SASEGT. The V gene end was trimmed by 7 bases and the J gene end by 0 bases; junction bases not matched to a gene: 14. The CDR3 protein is CASTHGTVSGMNTEAFF. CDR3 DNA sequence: TGTGCCAGCACCCACGGGACAGTCAGCGGTATGAACACTGAAGCTTTCTTT.

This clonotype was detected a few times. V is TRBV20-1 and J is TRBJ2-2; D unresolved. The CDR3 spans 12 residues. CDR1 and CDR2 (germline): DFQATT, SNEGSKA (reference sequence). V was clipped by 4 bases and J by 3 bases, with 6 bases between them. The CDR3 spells CSAIHYTGELFF. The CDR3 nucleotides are TGCAGTGCTATCCATTACACCGGGGAGCTGTTTTTT.

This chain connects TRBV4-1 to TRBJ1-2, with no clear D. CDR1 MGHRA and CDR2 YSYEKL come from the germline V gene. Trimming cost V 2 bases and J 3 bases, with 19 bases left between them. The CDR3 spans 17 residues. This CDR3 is CASSQKHPVGSDYGYTF. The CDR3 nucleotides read TGCGCCAGCAGCCAAAAGCACCCCGTGGGGAGCGACTATGGCTACACCTTC.

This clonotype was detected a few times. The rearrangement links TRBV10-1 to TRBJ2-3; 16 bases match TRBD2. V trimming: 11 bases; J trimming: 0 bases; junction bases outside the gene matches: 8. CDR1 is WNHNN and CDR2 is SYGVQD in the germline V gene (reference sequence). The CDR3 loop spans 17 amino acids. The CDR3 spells CAWGLAGGPESTDTQYF. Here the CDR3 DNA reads TGCGCCTGGGGACTAGCGGGAGGGCCTGAGAGCACAGATACGCAGTATTTT.

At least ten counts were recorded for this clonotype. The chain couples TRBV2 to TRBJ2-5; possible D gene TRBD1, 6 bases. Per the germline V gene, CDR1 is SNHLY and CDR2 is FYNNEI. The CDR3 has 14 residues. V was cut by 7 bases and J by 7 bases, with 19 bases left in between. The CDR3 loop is CASKGDGSPRTQYF. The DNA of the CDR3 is TGTGCCAGCAAGGGGGACGGTTCGCCGCGGACCCAGTACTTC.

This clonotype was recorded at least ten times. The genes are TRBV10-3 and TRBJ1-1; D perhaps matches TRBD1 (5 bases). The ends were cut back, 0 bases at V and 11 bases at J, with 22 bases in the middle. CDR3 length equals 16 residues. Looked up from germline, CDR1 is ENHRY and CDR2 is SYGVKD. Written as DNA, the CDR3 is TGTGCCATCAGTGAGTCGATCGGTTTGGGATCAGGGACCGCTTTCTTT. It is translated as CAISESIGLGSGTAFF.

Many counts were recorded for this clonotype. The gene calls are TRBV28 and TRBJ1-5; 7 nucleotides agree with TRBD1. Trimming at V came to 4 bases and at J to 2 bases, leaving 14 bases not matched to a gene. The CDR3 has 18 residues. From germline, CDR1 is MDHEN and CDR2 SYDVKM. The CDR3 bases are TGTGCCAGCAGTTCCCCGGACAGGCGAAAAGTGGGCAATCAGCCCCAGCATTTT. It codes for CASSSPDRRKVGNQPQHF.

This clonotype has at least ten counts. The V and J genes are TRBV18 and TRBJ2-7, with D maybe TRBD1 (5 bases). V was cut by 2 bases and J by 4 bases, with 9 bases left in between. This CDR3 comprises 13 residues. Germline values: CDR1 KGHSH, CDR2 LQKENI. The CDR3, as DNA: TGTGCCAGCTCACCAGACAGATGGTACGAGCAGTACTTC. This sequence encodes CASSPDRWYEQYF.

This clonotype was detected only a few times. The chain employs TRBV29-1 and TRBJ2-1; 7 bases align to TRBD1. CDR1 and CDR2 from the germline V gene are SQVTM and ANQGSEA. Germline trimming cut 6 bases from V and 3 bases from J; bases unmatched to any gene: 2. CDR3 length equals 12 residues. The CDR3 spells CSVGTDYNEQFF. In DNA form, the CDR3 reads TGCAGCGTAGGGACAGACTACAATGAGCAGTTCTTC.

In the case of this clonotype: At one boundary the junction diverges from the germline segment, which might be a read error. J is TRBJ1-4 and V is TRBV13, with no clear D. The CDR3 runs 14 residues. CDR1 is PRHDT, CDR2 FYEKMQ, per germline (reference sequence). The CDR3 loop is CASSLGANDEKPFF. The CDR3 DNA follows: TGTGCCAGCAGCTTAGGGGCTAACGATGAAAAACCGTTTTTT.

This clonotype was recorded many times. For the CDR3, the DNA is TGTGCCAGCAGCCCCCCGGGGAGGGGGCATGTCACCGGGGAGCTGTTTTTT. As protein: CASSPPGRGHVTGELFF. The chain carries TRBV7-9 and TRBJ2-2, with D perhaps given as TRBD1 or TRBD2 (7 bases each). V was trimmed by 5 bases and J by 4 bases, leaving 20 bases between them. Germline values: CDR1 SEHNR, CDR2 FQNEAQ (reference sequence). This CDR3 has 17 amino acids. Full variable domain (missing parts from reference TRBV7-9 and TRBJ2-2): DTGVSQNPRHKITKRGQNVTFRCDPISEHNRLYWYRQTLGQGPEFLTYFQNEAQLEKSRLLSDRFSAERPKGSFSTLEIQRTEQGDSAMYLCASSPPGRGHVTGELFFGEGSRLTVL.